The 24 T cell receptor beta chains below come from one sample, sequenced in a study of beta chain features in type 1 diabetes listed by TCRdb under 2018. Libraries were made using the immunoSEQ multiplex PCR assay. The entire isolated RNA was reverse transcribed using the High Capacity cDNA Reverse Transcription Kit, and thus expressed TCRB transcripts were sequenced. This is the immuneACCESS table as TCRdb keeps it, with only in-frame sequences that have V and J called. A part of the clones is gone; compared with another copy, unresolved V genes explain less than half, and the rest is unexplained. This sample has about half a million clones in its table, and over 25% of those were observed once. Jointly, the top ten make up around 0.065% of the sample. Sequencing input: naive CD4+ T cells from blood. The cell subset or site label for this specimen denotes: true naive CD4+ T cells. The receptors were sampled from a man younger than 30 in good health.

The CDR3 DNA follows: TGTGCCTGCATAGCCACAGATACGCAGTATTTT. This encodes CACIATDTQYF. V gene TRBV30 combines with J gene TRBJ2-3; D unresolved. Per germline, CDR1 GTSNPN and CDR2 SVGIG (reference sequence). The CDR3 has 11 amino acids. V was shortened by 6 bases and J by 2 bases, with 6 bases between the two germline ends.

This clone has only a few counts. The chain has TRBV7-2 and TRBJ2-1, with TRBD2 matching over 7 bases. Trimming cost V 4 bases and J 3 bases; bases outside gene matches: 9. Germline CDR1 is SGHTA and CDR2 is FQGNSA. This CDR3 has 16 amino acids. CDR3 DNA sequence: TGTGCCAGCAGCTCTTCTGGCGGGAGCATCTACAATGAGCAGTTCTTC. Protein product: CASSSSGGSIYNEQFF.

The CDR3 protein is CASSQGGGSSYNEQFF. CDR3 DNA sequence: TGTGCCAGCAGCCAAGGAGGAGGGAGCTCCTACAATGAGCAGTTCTTC. V is TRBV4-2 and J is TRBJ2-1, with a possible D match to TRBD2 (6 bases). Trimming took off 1 base at V and 0 bases at J, with 10 bases between the two ends. Germline V gene data show CDR1 as LGHNA and CDR2 as YNFKEQ. The CDR3 has 16 residues.

The V gene is TRBV5-1, the J gene TRBJ2-7, with a tentative D call TRBD1 (5 bases). The V end was cut by 0 bases, the J end by 0 bases, with 10 bases between. Per germline, CDR1 SGHRS and CDR2 YFSETQ. The length of the CDR3 is 15 residues. The CDR3 nucleotides read TGCGCCAGCAGCTTGGATCCAGGGAACTCCTACGAGCAGTACTTC. Translation: CASSLDPGNSYEQYF.

The chain employs TRBV21-1 and TRBJ2-7. TRBV21-1 is designated a pseudogene. This CDR3 contains 15 residues. The CDR3 loop is CASAQKVVSHYEQYF. DNA for the CDR3: TGTGCCAGCGCTCAAAAGGTAGTATCTCACTACGAGCAGTACTTC.

The CDR3 here is CASSLLLAEQYF. CDR3 in DNA: TGTGCCAGCAGCCTACTCCTCGCCGAGCAGTACTTC. The genes are TRBV7-2 and TRBJ2-5, with D unresolved. The J call may be faulty, since TRBJ2-7 better matches the DNA end. The CDR3 length is 12 residues. Germline V gene data show CDR1 as SGHTA and CDR2 as FQGNSA.

This clone came up once. The rearrangement uses TRBV9 and TRBJ2-2; a possible D gene is TRBD2 (5 bases). Germline V gene data show CDR1 as SGDLS and CDR2 as YYNGEE. The CDR3 extends over 15 amino acids. V lost 4 bases and J 4 bases, leaving 14 bases between the germline ends. The DNA for the CDR3 is TGTGCCAGCAGCTTGCAGGTCGGAGGCACCGGGGAGCTGTTTTTT. Residues: CASSLQVGGTGELFF.

This chain links TRBV30 with TRBJ2-3; D not resolved. V was trimmed by 0 bases and J by 4 bases, leaving 11 bases between them. Germline lookup yields CDR1 GTSNPN and CDR2 SVGIG (reference sequence). The CDR3 extends over 14 amino acids. The CDR3 loop reads CAWSVNELPDTQYF. CDR3 nucleotides: TGTGCCTGGAGTGTAAACGAGCTGCCAGATACGCAGTATTTT.

J is TRBJ1-5 and V is TRBV30, with D possibly matching TRBD1 (5 bases). CDR3 length equals 13 residues. Trimming took 2 bases from V and 6 from J, leaving 11 bases between them. From germline, CDR1 is GTSNPN and CDR2 SVGIG (reference sequence). CDR3 sequence reads: CAWSYRGVQPQHF. The CDR3, as DNA: TGTGCCTGGAGTTACCGGGGGGTTCAGCCCCAGCATTTT.

The chain carries TRBV5-1 and TRBJ2-5; tentative D call: TRBD1 (6 bases). The germline V and J ends were trimmed by 2 bases and 9 bases, with 20 bases remaining between them. CDR1 and CDR2 from the germline V gene are SGHRS and YFSETQ. This CDR3 spans 15 amino acids. The CDR3: CASSFEAVGAGAQYF. DNA for the CDR3: TGCGCCAGCAGCTTCGAGGCGGTTGGGGCAGGGGCCCAGTACTTC.

This chain joins TRBV9 and TRBJ2-3; 7 nucleotides line up with TRBD1. The V and J ends lost 0 bases and 2 bases, in that order; junction bases with no gene match: 9. This CDR3 region has 17 residues. The V gene's germline CDR1 is SGDLS and CDR2 YYNGEE. Written as DNA, the CDR3 is TGTGCCAGCAGCGTAGCTACGAGGGGGCAACCCACAGATACGCAGTATTTT. This sequence encodes CASSVATRGQPTDTQYF. Variable domain in full (rest from reference TRBV9 and TRBJ2-3): DSGVTQTPKHLITATGQRVTLRCSPRSGDLSVYWYQQSLDQGLQFLIQYYNGEERAKGNILERFSAQQFPDLHSELNLSSLELGDSALYFCASSVATRGQPTDTQYFGPGTRLTVL.

The chain has TRBV30 and TRBJ2-1; D is uncertain. Germline CDR1 reads GTSNPN; CDR2 reads SVGIG (reference sequence). The CDR3 spans 13 residues. The V and J ends lost 1 base and 8 bases respectively, with 12 bases between them. The CDR3 sequence: CAWSARSTHEQFF. CDR3 DNA: TGTGCCTGGAGTGCAAGATCTACCCATGAGCAGTTCTTC.

This chain uses TRBV30 with TRBJ1-1; D gene unclear. There are 11 residues in the CDR3. The germline CDR1 and CDR2 sequences are GTSNPN and SVGIG (reference sequence). V was trimmed by 1 base and J by 6 bases, leaving 6 bases between them. The CDR3 DNA is TGTGCCTGGAGTGCTTCTTCTGAAGCTTTCTTT. Translated: CAWSASSEAFF.

This clone has only a few counts. The rearrangement links TRBV18 to TRBJ1-1; D is unclear. CDR1 KGHSH and CDR2 LQKENI come from the germline V gene. The ends were cut back, 4 bases at V and 5 bases at J, with 11 bases in the middle. The CDR3 contains 13 residues. Written as DNA, the CDR3 is TGTGCCAGCTCACAACCGGAAGGGACTGAAGCTTTCTTT. The encoded protein is CASSQPEGTEAFF.

This clone was detected only a few times. The chain uses TRBV29-1 and TRBJ2-7; D unclear. The CDR3 has 12 amino acids. The V and J ends lost 3 bases and 2 bases respectively, with 8 bases between them. Germline lookup yields CDR1 SQVTM and CDR2 ANQGSEA. In nucleotides, the CDR3 is TGCAGCGTTGATGTCGGTACCTACGAGCAGTACTTC. This sequence encodes CSVDVGTYEQYF.

The rearrangement links TRBV7-2 to TRBJ2-3, with a tentative D call TRBD2 (5 bases). This CDR3 region has 14 residues. Trimming stripped 3 bases from V and 1 base from J, with 8 bases between. From germline, CDR1 is SGHTA and CDR2 FQGNSA. DNA of the CDR3: TGTGCCAGCAGCTTCAGCGGAGGCACAGATACGCAGTATTTT. It is translated as CASSFSGGTDTQYF.

The rearrangement links TRBV28 to TRBJ2-2, with a weak D call TRBD1 (6 bases). The germline gives CDR1 MDHEN, CDR2 SYDVKM. The CDR3 is 14 residues long. The germline V and J ends were trimmed by 7 bases and 9 bases, with 18 bases remaining between them. The CDR3 loop reads CASTGGPIIRELFF. CDR3 DNA sequence: TGTGCCAGCACTGGGGGCCCCATAATCAGGGAGCTGTTTTTT.

This chain's CDR3 is CAWSRNGNQPQHF. The CDR3 region has the DNA TGTGCCTGGAGCCGGAATGGCAATCAGCCCCAGCATTTT. The rearrangement joins TRBV30 to TRBJ1-5; D is ambiguous. Germline lookup yields CDR1 GTSNPN and CDR2 SVGIG (reference sequence). This CDR3 has 13 amino acids. Trimming removed 3 bases at V and 2 bases at J, with 8 bases between.

This clone has more than one count but fewer than ten. V gene TRBV30 combines with J gene TRBJ2-7; no definite D call. Germline CDR1 reads GTSNPN; CDR2 reads SVGIG (reference sequence). Trimming cost V 2 bases and J 7 bases, with 9 bases left between them. The CDR3 is made up of 11 amino acids. In DNA, the CDR3 is TGTGCCTGGAGTCGAGACTCAGAGCAGTACTTC. The encoded protein is CAWSRDSEQYF.

The rearrangement uses TRBV30 and TRBJ2-6; D uncertain. Germline V CDR1 and CDR2: GTSNPN, SVGIG (reference sequence). The CDR3 runs 16 residues. V lost 0 bases to trimming and J lost 4 bases, with 13 bases between them. Here the CDR3 DNA reads TGTGCCTGGAGTGTACCGCTGACGAGCGGGGCCAACGTCCTGACTTTC. It is translated as CAWSVPLTSGANVLTF.

The J gene is TRBJ2-5, the V gene TRBV5-6; 7 bases match TRBD2. Germline loops: CDR1 SGHDT, CDR2 YYEEEE. V lost 1 base, J lost 10 bases, and 19 bases stayed unmatched. The CDR3 is made up of 17 amino acids. The CDR3 here is CASSLFGRGREIRDQYF. CDR3 nucleotides: TGTGCCAGCAGCTTGTTTGGACGTGGGCGGGAGATCCGAGACCAGTACTTC.

The V call is TRBV5-6, the J call TRBJ2-7; 8 bases map to TRBD2. With V trimmed by 3 bases and J by 3 bases, 11 bases remained unmatched. The CDR3 has 16 residues. CDR1 and CDR2 (germline): SGHDT, YYEEEE. The chain's CDR3 is CASSSPQAGAVYEQYF. CDR3 nucleotides: TGTGCCAGCAGCTCACCCCAAGCGGGAGCCGTCTACGAGCAGTACTTC.

Details on this clone: Other DNA sequences in the sample encode the same CDR3. The chain combines TRBV7-9 with TRBJ2-1; D unresolved. The CDR3 contains 14 residues. The V and J ends lost 3 bases and 0 bases respectively, with 6 bases between them. Germline loops: CDR1 SEHNR, CDR2 FQNEAQ (reference sequence). This chain's CDR3 is CASSLAGSYNEQFF. The DNA of the CDR3 is TGTGCCAGCAGCTTGGCAGGCTCCTACAATGAGCAGTTCTTC.

This clone was picked up a small number of times. The rearrangement uses TRBV5-6 and TRBJ2-7; D gene uncertain. The germline V and J ends were trimmed by 4 bases and 0 bases, with 5 bases remaining between them. Germline CDR1 SGHDT, CDR2 YYEEEE. This CDR3 has 12 amino acids. The CDR3 bases are TGTGCCAGCAGCGCCAGCTCCTACGAGCAGTACTTC. Its protein product is CASSASSYEQYF.